Detailed here is one T cell receptor beta chain. Original handling: Reference gene primers were amplified, and this amplification served to estimate nucleated cell counts. The data were produced by immunoSEQ multiplex PCR, yet TCRdb's version contains in-frame clones alone and is incomplete. V, J and clone size reflect that table, while D and trimming were determined from the DNA. The table includes about 150,000 clones, roughly four fifths detected once. Seattle patient enrollment occurred during active infection, with longitudinal follow-up thereafter. The CDR3 has 14 amino acids. The germline gives CDR1 KGHSH, CDR2 LQKENI. Germline trimming cut 3 bases from V and 5 bases from J; bases unmatched to any gene: 7. The data were obtained in a study of blood T cell repertoires in COVID-19. For the study at large: Specimens from acute and convalescent COVID-19 originated in the United States, Italy and Spain.

The specimen was peripheral blood. The chain employs TRBV18 and TRBJ2-7, with 7 bases identical to TRBD2. The TCR comes from an older woman with COVID-19, enrolled during active disease. The CDR3 nucleotides are TGTGCCAGCTCACCGGGGAGGGTAGGTAACGAGCAGTACTTC. It is translated as CASSPGRVGNEQYF. The variable domain in full, with the rest retrieved from reference TRBV18 and TRBJ2-7, is NAGVMQNPRHLVRRRGQEARLRCSPMKGHSHVYWYRQLPEEGLKFMVYLQKENIIDESGMPKERFSAEFPKEGPSILRIQQVVRGDSAAYFCASSPGRVGNEQYFGPGTRLTVT.